This entry features one T cell receptor beta chain sequence. The antigen remains unidentified. The sample belongs to a study of T cells after yellow fever vaccination. Whole-study results and caveats: There was a possibility that FACS-sorted repertoires contained abundant clonotypes contaminating from the bulk population. Clonotypes shared by both compartments, CD4 and CD8, made up a small share.

A universal primer site and UMIs were added as TCR cDNA was made by 5'RACE template switching. TCRdb processed the 5' RACE reads anew with MiXCR; each CDR3 protein has one entry. Of 450,000 to 550,000 distinct CDR3 sequences in the sample, just over 20% were seen once. Germline CDR1 is SGDLS and CDR2 is YYNGEE. V shed 7 bases and J shed 5 bases, with 16 bases lying between them. CDR3 size: 14 residues. The V call is TRBV9, the J call TRBJ2-4, with D possibly TRBD2 on 5 matching bases. The specimen was PBMCs, collected approximately 22 days after the first yellow fever vaccination. The receptor comes from a man aged 18 to 35 who received the YFV17D yellow fever vaccine. The CDR3 DNA is TGTGCCAGCGCCGCCGGGCTGAGGGAAAACATTCAGTACTTC. Its protein is CASAAGLRENIQYF. Together with reference TRBV9 and TRBJ2-4, the CDR3 gives the full variable domain: DSGVTQTPKHLITATGQRVTLRCSPRSGDLSVYWYQQSLDQGLQFLIQYYNGEERAKGNILERFSAQQFPDLHSELNLSSLELGDSALYFCASAAGLRENIQYFGAGTRLSVL.